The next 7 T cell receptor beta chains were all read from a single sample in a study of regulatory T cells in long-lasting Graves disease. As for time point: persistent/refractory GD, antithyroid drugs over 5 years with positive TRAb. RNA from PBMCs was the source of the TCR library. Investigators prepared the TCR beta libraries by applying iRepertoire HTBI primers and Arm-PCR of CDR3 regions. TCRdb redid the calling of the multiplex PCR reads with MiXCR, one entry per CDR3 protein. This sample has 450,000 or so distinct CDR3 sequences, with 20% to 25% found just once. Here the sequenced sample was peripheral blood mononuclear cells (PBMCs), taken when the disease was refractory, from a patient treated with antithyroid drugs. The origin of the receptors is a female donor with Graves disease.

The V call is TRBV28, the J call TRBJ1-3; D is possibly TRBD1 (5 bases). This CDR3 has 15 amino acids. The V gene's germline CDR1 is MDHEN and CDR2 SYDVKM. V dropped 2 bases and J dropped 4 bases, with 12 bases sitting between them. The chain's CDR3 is CASSLPGFSGNTIYF. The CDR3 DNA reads TGTGCCAGCAGTTTACCAGGGTTTTCCGGAAACACCATATATTTT.

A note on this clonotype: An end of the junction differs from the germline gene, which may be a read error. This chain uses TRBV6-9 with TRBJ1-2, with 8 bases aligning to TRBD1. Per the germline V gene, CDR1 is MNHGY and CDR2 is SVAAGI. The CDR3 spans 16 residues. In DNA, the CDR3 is TGTGCCGGCAGTTACTTTCTTGGGACAGGAGACTATGGCTACACCTTC. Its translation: CAGSYFLGTGDYGYTF.

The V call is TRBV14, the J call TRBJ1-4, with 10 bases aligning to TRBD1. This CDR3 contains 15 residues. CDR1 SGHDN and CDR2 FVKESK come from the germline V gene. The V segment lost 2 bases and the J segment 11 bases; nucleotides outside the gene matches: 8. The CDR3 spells CASSQTGQGREKLFF. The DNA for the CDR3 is TGTGCCAGCAGCCAAACGGGACAGGGGAGAGAGAAACTGTTTTTT.

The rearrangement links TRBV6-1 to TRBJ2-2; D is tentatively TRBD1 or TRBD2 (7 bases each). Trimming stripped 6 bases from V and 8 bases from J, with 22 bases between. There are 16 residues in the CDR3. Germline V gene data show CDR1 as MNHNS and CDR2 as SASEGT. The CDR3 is CASRSPGPRGGGELFF. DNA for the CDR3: TGTGCCAGCAGGTCGCCGGGCCCCAGGGGGGGGGGGGAGCTGTTTTTT.

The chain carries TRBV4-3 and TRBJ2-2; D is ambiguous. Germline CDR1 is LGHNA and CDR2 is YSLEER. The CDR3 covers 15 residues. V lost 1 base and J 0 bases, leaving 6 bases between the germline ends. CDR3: CASSQGQPNTGELFF. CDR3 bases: TGCGCCAGCAGCCAAGGGCAGCCGAACACCGGGGAGCTGTTTTTT.

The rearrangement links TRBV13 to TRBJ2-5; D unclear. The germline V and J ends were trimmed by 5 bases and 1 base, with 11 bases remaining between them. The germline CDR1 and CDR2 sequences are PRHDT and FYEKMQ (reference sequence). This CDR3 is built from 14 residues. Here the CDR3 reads CASSAPWSQETQYF. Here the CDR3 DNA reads TGTGCCAGCAGCGCCCCGTGGAGCCAAGAGACCCAGTACTTC.

CDR3 sequence reads: CASSLEGFATNEKLFF. For the CDR3, the DNA is TGTGCCAGCAGCTTGGAAGGATTTGCAACTAATGAAAAACTGTTTTTT. The V gene is TRBV5-6, the J gene TRBJ1-4, with D unresolved. This CDR3 comprises 16 residues. Trimming stripped 0 bases from V and 0 bases from J, with 9 bases between. The V gene's germline CDR1 is SGHDT and CDR2 YYEEEE.